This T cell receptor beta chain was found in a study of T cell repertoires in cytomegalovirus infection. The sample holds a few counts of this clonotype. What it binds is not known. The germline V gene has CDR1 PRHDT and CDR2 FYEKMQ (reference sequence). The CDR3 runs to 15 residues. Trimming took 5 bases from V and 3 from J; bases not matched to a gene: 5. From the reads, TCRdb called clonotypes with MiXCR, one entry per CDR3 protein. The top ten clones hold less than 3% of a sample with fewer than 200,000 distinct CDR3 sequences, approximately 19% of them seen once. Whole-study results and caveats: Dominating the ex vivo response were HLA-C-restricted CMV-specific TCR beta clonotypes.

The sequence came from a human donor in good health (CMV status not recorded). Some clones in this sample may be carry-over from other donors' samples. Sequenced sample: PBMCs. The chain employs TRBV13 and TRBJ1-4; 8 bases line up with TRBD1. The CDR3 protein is CASSRRDRPNEKLFF. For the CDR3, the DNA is TGTGCCAGCAGCCGCCGGGACAGGCCTAATGAAAAACTGTTTTTT.